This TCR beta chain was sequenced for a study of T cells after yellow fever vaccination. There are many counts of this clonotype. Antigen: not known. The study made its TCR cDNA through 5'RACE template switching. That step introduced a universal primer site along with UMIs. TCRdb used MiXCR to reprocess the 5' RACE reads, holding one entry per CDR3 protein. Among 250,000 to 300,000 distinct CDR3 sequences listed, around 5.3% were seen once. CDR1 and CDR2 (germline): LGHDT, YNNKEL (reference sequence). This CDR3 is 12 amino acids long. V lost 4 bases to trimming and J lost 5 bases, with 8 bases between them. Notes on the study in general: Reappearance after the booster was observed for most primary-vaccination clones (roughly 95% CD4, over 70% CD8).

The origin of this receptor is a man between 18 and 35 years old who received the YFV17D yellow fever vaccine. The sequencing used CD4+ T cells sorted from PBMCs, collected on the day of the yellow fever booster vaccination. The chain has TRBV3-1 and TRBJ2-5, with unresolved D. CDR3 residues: CASSPSGETQYF. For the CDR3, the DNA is TGTGCCAGCAGCCCCTCTGGGGAGACCCAGTACTTC.